A selection of T cell receptor beta chains follows, all from one sample in a study of shared clonotypes between healthy human individuals. The repertoire was sequenced with immunoSEQ multiplex PCR; TCRdb's copy has only in-frame clones and lacks some. The repertoire holds 2.3 million or so clones, with over 85% as singletons. Sequencing input: naive CD4+ T cells from PBMCs. These receptors came from a man aged 18-30 years in good health. Some clones in this sample may be carry-over from other donors' samples. The CDR3 runs from the conserved cysteine through the conserved F or W. The D gene is left open where the match is weak. A row's size may be missing; if present it is once, few, many or a size class.

TRBV11-2,NA,15,NA,TRBJ2-7,TGTGCCAGCAGCTCCCGAGACGGACGTCCCTACGAGCAGTACTTC,CASSSRDGRPYEQYF
TRBV30,TRBD1,14,NA,TRBJ1-5,TGTGCCTGGAGGGGGACAGGGGCGGGGCAGCCCCAGCATTTT,CAWRGTGAGQPQHF
TRBV2,NA,14,few,TRBJ1-5,TGTGCCAGCAGTGAGACCGAGGGCAATCAGCCCCAGCATTTT,CASSETEGNQPQHF
TRBV11-2,NA,15,NA,TRBJ2-5,TGTGCCAGCAGCTTAGTTCCAGGATGGGTAGAGACCCAGTACTTC,CASSLVPGWVETQYF
TRBV5-1,NA,13,NA,TRBJ1-1,TGCGCCAGCAGCTTCACAGGAGCGTCTGAAGCTTTCTTT,CASSFTGASEAFF
TRBV7-2,NA,19,NA,TRBJ2-1,TGTGCCAGCAGCTTTCTCGTCCATACAGACCCGAGCTCCTACAATGAGCAGTTCTTC,CASSFLVHTDPSSYNEQFF
TRBV4-1,NA,18,NA,TRBJ1-6,TGCGCCAGCAGCTACCCGGGACAAAAAAGCTCCTATAATTCACCCCTCCACTTT,CASSYPGQKSSYNSPLHF
TRBV28,NA,13,NA,TRBJ1-4,TGTGCCAGCAGTTTACAGACGTCGGAAAAACTGTTTTTT,CASSLQTSEKLFF
TRBV16,TRBD2,17,many,TRBJ2-7,TGTGCCAGCAGCCAATCGGGGTTGCTAGCGGGAGGCTACGAGCAGTACTTC,CASSQSGLLAGGYEQYF
TRBV5-5,NA,14,NA,TRBJ1-3,TGTGCCAGCAGGCAGGCCTCGGCTGGAAACACCATATATTTT,CASRQASAGNTIYF
TRBV4-1,NA,14,NA,TRBJ2-3,TGCGCCAGCAGCCTTCAGGAAATCACAGATACGCAGTATTTT,CASSLQEITDTQYF
TRBV5-1,NA,14,NA,TRBJ2-2,TGCGCCAGCAGCTCGGACGGCTTCACCGGGGAGCTGTTTTTT,CASSSDGFTGELFF
TRBV2,NA,13,NA,TRBJ2-1,TGTGCCAGCACTTCTAGCTTCTACAATGAGCAGTTCTTC,CASTSSFYNEQFF